These T cell receptor beta chains were read from a single sample in a study of tumor and adjacent non-tumor tissue in lung cancer. TCRdb re-called the multiplex PCR reads with MiXCR, one entry per CDR3 protein. The table lists more than 75,000 distinct CDR3 sequences, 75% to 85% of them singletons. The sample was distant non-tumor lung tissue. The receptors here all came from a man aged 60-69 years with small cell lung cancer. Each CDR3 is given with its conserved first and last residue. Each record gives: D gene, V gene, clone size, J gene, CDR3 protein, CDR3 DNA. The D gene is left open where the match is weak. Size tells how often a clone was seen (once, few, many) or the class of an expanded clone, and some rows leave it out.

D gene: -
V gene: TRBV6-6
clone size: -
J gene: TRBJ2-7
CDR3 protein: CASNPGHDEQYF
CDR3 DNA: TGTGCCAGCAACCCGGGACATGACGAGCAGTATTTC

D gene: TRBD1
V gene: TRBV5-4
clone size: -
J gene: TRBJ2-2
CDR3 protein: CASSLRETGTTGELFF
CDR3 DNA: TGTGCCAGTAGCTTGCGTGAGACAGGGACCACCGGGGAGCTGTTTTTT

D gene: -
V gene: TRBV6-1
clone size: -
J gene: TRBJ2-3
CDR3 protein: CASSSGTGPTATQYF
CDR3 DNA: TGTGCCAGCAGCTCTGGTACAGGGCCCACCGCTACGCAGTATTTT

D gene: -
V gene: TRBV29-1
clone size: -
J gene: TRBJ2-5
CDR3 protein: CSVWVVRETQYF
CDR3 DNA: TGCAGCGTTTGGGTGGTTAGGGAGACCCAGTACTTT

D gene: TRBD2
V gene: TRBV6-6
clone size: -
J gene: TRBJ2-3
CDR3 protein: CASSYRGTIGIDGTDTHYF
CDR3 DNA: TGTGCCAGCAGTTACCGTGGGACTATCGGGATAGACGGCACAGATACGCATTATTTT

D gene: TRBD1
V gene: TRBV7-3
clone size: -
J gene: TRBJ2-3
CDR3 protein: CASSLDRETHYF
CDR3 DNA: TGTGCCAGCAGCCTCGACAGGGAGACGCACTATTTT

D gene: -
V gene: TRBV4-2
clone size: -
J gene: TRBJ1-5
CDR3 protein: CASSPRDNGNQPHHF
CDR3 DNA: TGTGCCAGCAGCCCCCGGGACAACGGCAATCAGCCCCATCATTTT

D gene: -
V gene: TRBV12-3/TRBV12-4
clone size: many
J gene: TRBJ2-2
CDR3 protein: CASSLRLMNTGELFF
CDR3 DNA: TGTGCCAGCAGTTTACGACTTATGAACACCGGGGAGCTGTTTTTT

D gene: TRBD2
V gene: TRBV29-1
clone size: once
J gene: TRBJ2-2
CDR3 protein: CSVLVAGAANTGELFF
CDR3 DNA: TGCAGCGTTTTGGTAGCGGGAGCCGCGAACACGGGGGAGCTGTTTTTT

D gene: TRBD2
V gene: TRBV30
clone size: -
J gene: TRBJ2-1
CDR3 protein: CAWSDSGVNEQFF
CDR3 DNA: TGTGCCTGGAGTGATAGCGGGGTCAATGAGCAGTTCTTC

D gene: -
V gene: TRBV6-1
clone size: -
J gene: TRBJ2-7
CDR3 protein: CTNRDSSYEQYF
CDR3 DNA: TGTACCAACCGGGATAGCTCCTACGAGCAGTACTTC

D gene: -
V gene: TRBV12-3/TRBV12-4
clone size: many
J gene: TRBJ1-4
CDR3 protein: CASRARAGSGEKLFF
CDR3 DNA: TGTGCCAGCAGAGCGAGGGCAGGATCGGGTGAAAAACTGTTTTTT

D gene: -
V gene: TRBV29-1
clone size: -
J gene: TRBJ1-2
CDR3 protein: CSAEPGAGYYGYSF
CDR3 DNA: TGCAGCGCCGAGCCCGGGGCTGGGTACTATGGCTACTCCTTC

D gene: -
V gene: TRBV12-3/TRBV12-4
clone size: -
J gene: TRBJ2-5
CDR3 protein: CGSNSQSGETQYF
CDR3 DNA: TGTGGCAGTAATTCTCAATCCGGGGAGACCCAGTACTTC

D gene: -
V gene: TRBV12-3/TRBV12-4
clone size: -
J gene: TRBJ2-5
CDR3 protein: CATSLMDSEGTQYF
CDR3 DNA: TGTGCCACCAGTTTAATGGACAGTGAAGGGACCCAGTACTTC

D gene: -
V gene: TRBV6-1
clone size: -
J gene: TRBJ2-4
CDR3 protein: CACRQMPAKNIQYF
CDR3 DNA: TGTGCCTGCAGACAGATGCCCGCCAAAAACATTCAGTACTTC

D gene: -
V gene: TRBV6-5
clone size: -
J gene: TRBJ1-2
CDR3 protein: CASSRFSGISGYTF
CDR3 DNA: TGTGCCAGCAGCCGATTTTCGGGCATCAGTGGCTACACCTTC

D gene: -
V gene: TRBV6-6
clone size: -
J gene: TRBJ1-5
CDR3 protein: CASSPAGGNQPQPF
CDR3 DNA: TGTGCCAGCAGCCCCGCGGGTGGCAATCAGCCCCAGCCTTTT

D gene: TRBD2
V gene: TRBV12-3/TRBV12-4
clone size: -
J gene: TRBJ2-4
CDR3 protein: CANSLRSGIQNTQYF
CDR3 DNA: TGTGCCAACAGTTTGCGAAGCGGGATCCAAAACACTCAGTACTTC

D gene: -
V gene: TRBV28
clone size: many
J gene: TRBJ2-1
CDR3 protein: CASSWPAVNEQFF
CDR3 DNA: TGTGCCAGCAGCTGGCCGGCAGTGAATGAGCAGTTCTTC

D gene: -
V gene: TRBV6-2/TRBV6-3
clone size: -
J gene: TRBJ2-3
CDR3 protein: CASRALPGQGARNTHYF
CDR3 DNA: TGTGCCAGCAGAGCCTTGCCGGGGCAGGGTGCGCGAAATACGCACTATTTT

D gene: -
V gene: TRBV5-1
clone size: -
J gene: TRBJ2-7
CDR3 protein: CASSLEPTGYEQYF
CDR3 DNA: TGCGCCAGCAGCTTGGAACCGACAGGCTACGAGCAGTACTTC

D gene: TRBD2
V gene: TRBV24-1
clone size: -
J gene: TRBJ2-1
CDR3 protein: CATSDLTSGSLIF
CDR3 DNA: TGTGCCACCAGTGATTTGACTAGCGGGAGCTTAATCTTC

D gene: -
V gene: TRBV4-1
clone size: -
J gene: TRBJ1-2
CDR3 protein: CASSQLGSTGGDYGCTF
CDR3 DNA: -

D gene: -
V gene: TRBV4-2
clone size: -
J gene: TRBJ2-6
CDR3 protein: CASSQEQGSGANVLTF
CDR3 DNA: TGTGCCAGCAGCCAAGAACAGGGCTCTGGGGCCAACGTCCTGACTTTC

D gene: -
V gene: TRBV6-1
clone size: -
J gene: TRBJ2-1
CDR3 protein: CVSLQRTYNEQFF
CDR3 DNA: TGTGTCAGCCTCCAACGGACATACAATGAGCAGTTCTTC

D gene: TRBD1
V gene: TRBV11-3
clone size: large
J gene: TRBJ1-4
CDR3 protein: CARVSKGQGREKLFF
CDR3 DNA: TGTGCCAGAGTATCTAAAGGACAGGGACGTGAAAAACTGTTTTTT

D gene: TRBD2
V gene: TRBV6-2/TRBV6-3
clone size: -
J gene: TRBJ2-1
CDR3 protein: CVSSRVGGPHNEQFF
CDR3 DNA: TGTGTCAGCAGTCGAGTGGGAGGGCCCCACAATGAGCAGTTCTTC

D gene: -
V gene: TRBV4-1
clone size: medium-sized
J gene: TRBJ1-5
CDR3 protein: CASSQDSGSNQPQHF
CDR3 DNA: TGCGCCAGCAGCCAAGATTCGGGGAGCAATCAGCCCCAGCATTTT

D gene: -
V gene: TRBV6-6
clone size: -
J gene: TRBJ2-7
CDR3 protein: CTGSPGHDEQYF
CDR3 DNA: TGTACCGGGAGTCCGGGACATGACGAGCAGTACTTC

D gene: -
V gene: TRBV6-2/TRBV6-3
clone size: -
J gene: TRBJ2-6
CDR3 protein: CASKHQTSAGANVLSF
CDR3 DNA: TGTGCCAGCAAACACCAGACATCGGCTGGGGCCAACGTCCTGTCTTTC

D gene: TRBD1
V gene: TRBV29-1
clone size: -
J gene: TRBJ2-5
CDR3 protein: CRIEGTVQETQYF
CDR3 DNA: TGCAGGATTGAGGGGACAGTCCAAGAGACCCAGTACTTC

D gene: TRBD2
V gene: TRBV14
clone size: -
J gene: TRBJ2-1
CDR3 protein: CASSQVGLADISYNEQFF
CDR3 DNA: TGTGCCAGCAGCCAAGTGGGACTAGCGGACATCTCCTACAATGAGCAGTTCTTC

D gene: -
V gene: TRBV29-1
clone size: -
J gene: TRBJ2-1
CDR3 protein: CSVDGTNGYNEQFF
CDR3 DNA: TGCAGCGTTGATGGTACTAACGGGTACAATGAGCAGTTCTTT

D gene: -
V gene: TRBV10-1
clone size: -
J gene: TRBJ2-3
CDR3 protein: CASSQARLPTDTRYF
CDR3 DNA: TGCGCCAGCAGTCAGGCGCGACTCCCGACGGATACGCGGTATTTT

D gene: -
V gene: TRBV13
clone size: many
J gene: TRBJ2-5
CDR3 protein: CASSLSGETQYF
CDR3 DNA: TGTGCCAGCAGCTTATCAGGCGAGACCCAGTACTTC

D gene: -
V gene: TRBV7-2
clone size: -
J gene: TRBJ2-3
CDR3 protein: CASSLGDYTDTQYF
CDR3 DNA: TGTGCCAGCAGCTTAGGGGATTACACAGATACGCAGTATTTT

D gene: -
V gene: TRBV29-1
clone size: -
J gene: TRBJ1-1
CDR3 protein: CSVSTGMNTEPFF
CDR3 DNA: TGCAGCGTCTCGACAGGCATGAACACTGAACCTTTCTTT

D gene: TRBD1
V gene: TRBV5-1
clone size: -
J gene: TRBJ2-2
CDR3 protein: CASTLTGVDTGELFF
CDR3 DNA: TGCGCAAGCACCCTGACAGGGGTCGACACCGGGGAGCTGTTTTTT

D gene: -
V gene: TRBV11-1
clone size: -
J gene: TRBJ1-5
CDR3 protein: CDSSRDGETNQPQHF
CDR3 DNA: TGTGACAGCAGCAGGGACGGCGAAACCAATCAGCCCCAGCACTTT

D gene: TRBD1
V gene: TRBV4-1
clone size: -
J gene: TRBJ2-7
CDR3 protein: CVSSQVKGTGDSYEQYF
CDR3 DNA: TGCGTCAGTAGCCAAGTGAAAGGGACAGGGGACTCCTACGAGCAGTACTTC

D gene: -
V gene: TRBV10-3
clone size: -
J gene: TRBJ2-5
CDR3 protein: CAISESTNQETQYF
CDR3 DNA: TGTGCCATCAGTGAGTCGACTAATCAAGAGACCCAGTACTTC

D gene: TRBD2
V gene: TRBV11-1
clone size: -
J gene: TRBJ2-1
CDR3 protein: CVSSSESRTSGSGNDQFF
CDR3 DNA: TGTGTCAGCAGCTCAGAATCGAGGACTAGCGGGAGTGGTAATGACCAGTTCTTT

D gene: TRBD1
V gene: TRBV29-1
clone size: -
J gene: TRBJ2-5
CDR3 protein: CSANPGQGNQEIQYF
CDR3 DNA: TGCAGCGCAAATCCGGGACAGGGGAACCAAGAGATTCAGTACTTC

D gene: TRBD2
V gene: TRBV11-1
clone size: -
J gene: TRBJ2-1
CDR3 protein: CASREAGVTKQFF
CDR3 DNA: TGTGCCAGCAGGGAAGCGGGAGTAACTAAGCAGTTCTTC

D gene: TRBD1
V gene: TRBV30
clone size: -
J gene: TRBJ1-4
CDR3 protein: CAWTTGGLDKQFF
CDR3 DNA: TGTGCCTGGACGACAGGGGGCCTAGATAAACAGTTTTTT

D gene: TRBD2
V gene: TRBV6-2/TRBV6-3
clone size: -
J gene: TRBJ2-7
CDR3 protein: CANKIAGVPVEQYF
CDR3 DNA: TGTGCCAACAAGATAGCGGGAGTCCCTGTGGAGCAGTACTTC

D gene: TRBD2
V gene: TRBV11-2
clone size: -
J gene: TRBJ2-7
CDR3 protein: CAGSSGLGYEQYF
CDR3 DNA: TGTGCCGGCAGCTCGGGACTAGGGTACGAGCAGTACTTC

D gene: -
V gene: TRBV12-3/TRBV12-4
clone size: -
J gene: TRBJ2-3
CDR3 protein: CASSLGGRDTEYF
CDR3 DNA: TGTGCCAGCAGTCTCGGGGGTAGAGATACGGAGTATTTT

D gene: -
V gene: TRBV25-1
clone size: many
J gene: TRBJ2-3
CDR3 protein: CASSEFGPADTQYF
CDR3 DNA: TGTGCCAGCAGTGAGTTTGGCCCTGCAGATACGCAGTATTTT

D gene: -
V gene: TRBV6-5
clone size: -
J gene: TRBJ2-7
CDR3 protein: CASLRLGTYEQYF
CDR3 DNA: TGTGCCAGCCTGCGACTGGGCACGTACGAGCAATACTTC

D gene: -
V gene: TRBV25-1
clone size: -
J gene: TRBJ2-7
CDR3 protein: CASRPTGHEQYF
CDR3 DNA: TGTGCCAGCCGGCCCACAGGGCACGAGCAGTACTTC

D gene: TRBD2
V gene: TRBV10-3
clone size: few
J gene: TRBJ2-5
CDR3 protein: CAISMVGGETQYF
CDR3 DNA: TGTGCCATCAGCATGGTGGGAGGGGAGACCCAGTACTTC

D gene: TRBD1
V gene: TRBV20-1
clone size: -
J gene: TRBJ1-5
CDR3 protein: CSAILTGGLQGNEPQHF
CDR3 DNA: TGCAGTGCTATCCTGACAGGGGGCCTCCAGGGCAATGAGCCCCAGCATTTT